The 14 T cell receptor beta chains presented below share a single source sample, sequenced in a study of cytomegalovirus exposure and HLA in healthy donors. Sequenced by immunoSEQ multiplex PCR; TCRdb stores in-frame clones only, minus some. Seen here are about 160,000 clones, 86% observed once, and the top ten hold roughly 5.8%. Material: PBMCs. Source of these receptors: a woman aged 25 to 39 in good health and CMV-seronegative.

The chain has TRBV6-5 and TRBJ1-2; D is undetermined. The CDR3 sequence is 12 residues long. The V end lost 8 bases, the J end lost 1 base, and 8 bases lay between the germline ends. The germline gives CDR1 MNHEY, CDR2 SVGAGI. The CDR3 DNA is TGTGCCAGCGTCAACAATAACTATGGCTACACCTTC. Its protein product is CASVNNNYGYTF.

The rearrangement joins TRBV11-2 to TRBJ2-7; 10 bases map to TRBD2. The germline V gene has CDR1 SGHAT and CDR2 FQNNGV. V shed 3 bases, J shed 3 bases, and the junction held 2 bases outside the gene matches. This CDR3 spans 14 amino acids. CDR3 nucleotide sequence: TGTGCCAGCAGCTTGGGACTAGCGAGCTACGAGCAGTACTTC. Protein product: CASSLGLASYEQYF.

The chain carries TRBV28 and TRBJ1-3; the D is unclear. The CDR3 totals 13 residues. V lost 10 bases and J lost 4, with 14 bases in between. CDR1 and CDR2 from the germline V gene are MDHEN and SYDVKM. CDR3 protein: CATSLGSGNTIYF. The CDR3 DNA sequence: TGTGCCACTTCTTTGGGGTCCGGAAACACCATATATTTT.

This clone has a handful of counts. V gene TRBV19 combines with J gene TRBJ2-7; TRBD1 agrees at 8 bases. CDR1 and CDR2 from the germline V gene are LNHDA and SQIVND (reference sequence). J gave up 6 bases and V 6 bases, and 10 bases lay outside the gene matches. CDR3 size: 14 residues. Here the CDR3 DNA reads TGTGCCAGTAGCCCCGGGACAGGTCTGGGCGAGCAGTACTTC. It specifies CASSPGTGLGEQYF.

The rearrangement joins TRBV27 to TRBJ2-2; TRBD2 agrees at 10 bases. The CDR3 contains 16 residues. From germline, CDR1 is MNHEY and CDR2 SMNVEV (reference sequence). V dropped 7 bases and J dropped 5; count of bases not matched to a gene: 10. CDR3 sequence: CASTPVRLAGTGELFF. In DNA form, the CDR3 reads TGTGCCAGCACCCCCGTACGACTAGCGGGTACCGGGGAGCTGTTTTTT.

The genes are TRBV19 and TRBJ1-3, with TRBD1 matching 8 bases. This CDR3 contains 16 residues. The V segment lost 7 bases and the J segment 0 bases; nucleotides outside the gene matches: 8. CDR1 is LNHDA and CDR2 is SQIVND in the germline V gene (reference sequence). As DNA, the CDR3 is TGTGCCAGTACCCCCGGGACAGGATACTCTGGAAACACCATATATTTT. Amino acid sequence: CASTPGTGYSGNTIYF. The variable domain in full, completed from reference TRBV19 and TRBJ1-3, reads DGGITQSPKYLFRKEGQNVTLSCEQNLNHDAMYWYRQDPGQGLRLIYYSQIVNDFQKGDIAEGYSVSREKKESFPLTVTSAQKNPTAFYLCASTPGTGYSGNTIYFGEGSWLTVV.

The rearrangement uses TRBV27 and TRBJ1-1, with 7 nucleotides matching TRBD1. The V segment lost 5 bases and the J segment 1 base; nucleotides outside the gene matches: 16. The CDR3 runs to 18 residues. Per the germline V gene, CDR1 is MNHEY and CDR2 is SMNVEV (reference sequence). CDR3 bases: TGTGCCAGCAGTAGCCTAGGGGGCGCAGGGGTATGGAACACTGAAGCTTTCTTT. Its translation: CASSSLGGAGVWNTEAFF.

The chain employs TRBV28 and TRBJ2-7; possibly TRBD1 for D (6 bases). The V end lost 7 bases, the J end lost 0 bases, and 10 bases lay between the germline ends. The CDR3 covers 13 residues. Germline assignment: CDR1 MDHEN and CDR2 SYDVKM. The CDR3 protein is CASTGQTSYEQYF. CDR3 nucleotide sequence: TGTGCCAGCACCGGACAGACCTCCTACGAGCAGTACTTC. The full variable domain, its missing parts supplied by reference TRBV28 and TRBJ2-7, is DVKVTQSSRYLVKRTGEKVFLECVQDMDHENMFWYRQDPGLGLRLIYFSYDVKMKEKGDIPEGYSVSREKKERFSLILESASTNQTSMYLCASTGQTSYEQYFGPGTRLTVT.

The chain uses TRBV9 and TRBJ1-1; 9 nucleotides align to TRBD1. The CDR3 runs 18 residues. Germline CDR1 reads SGDLS; CDR2 reads YYNGEE. The V segment lost 3 bases and the J segment 4 bases; nucleotides outside the gene matches: 16. CDR3 in amino acids: CASSASTGTGFSGTEAFF. For the CDR3, the DNA is TGTGCCAGCAGCGCATCGACCGGGACAGGGTTTTCGGGCACTGAAGCTTTCTTT.

The genes are TRBV5-4 and TRBJ2-3; 9 bases map to TRBD2. Looked up from germline, CDR1 is SGHNT and CDR2 is YYREEE (reference sequence). CDR3 length: 15 amino acids. Losses at the gene ends were 3 bases for V and 5 bases for J; bases not matched to a gene: 7. CDR3 in amino acids: CASSWEAGGKDTQYF. As DNA, the CDR3 is TGTGCCAGCAGCTGGGAGGCGGGAGGGAAAGATACGCAGTATTTT.

This clone was detected a few times. The V and J genes are TRBV7-6 and TRBJ1-3, with D unresolved. V lost 5 bases and J lost 2, with 7 bases in between. Germline lookup yields CDR1 SGHVS and CDR2 FNYEAQ. The CDR3 loop spans 13 amino acids. The CDR3 here is CASSLNTGNTIYF. The CDR3 nucleotides are TGTGCCAGCAGCCTGAACACTGGAAACACCATATATTTT.

This clone came up a few times. V and J are TRBV1 and TRBJ1-2; the D call of TRBD1 is as the table states it, not checked on the DNA. TRBV1 is labeled a pseudogene. The CDR3 consists of 12 residues. DNA of the CDR3: TGCACCAGCAGCCCGGGACAGCGGGGCTACACCTTC. Amino acid sequence: CTSSPGQRGYTF.

V gene TRBV19 combines with J gene TRBJ2-3; perhaps TRBD2 as D (5 bases). Germline CDR1 reads LNHDA; CDR2 reads SQIVND (reference sequence). The CDR3 contains 14 residues. Trimming stripped 0 bases from V and 2 bases from J, with 6 bases between. Here the CDR3 DNA reads TGTGCCAGTAGTATAGACGGACTCACAGATACGCAGTATTTT. It yields the protein CASSIDGLTDTQYF.

This clone appeared a single time. The V and J genes are TRBV5-6 and TRBJ2-7; D might be TRBD1 (6 bases). From germline, CDR1 is SGHDT and CDR2 YYEEEE. The CDR3 has 15 amino acids. V dropped 4 bases and J dropped 2 bases, with 16 bases sitting between them. This CDR3 is CASSPETGTTYEQYF. The CDR3 bases are TGTGCCAGCAGCCCAGAAACCGGGACAACCTACGAGCAGTACTTC.